The 22 T cell receptor beta chains in this list originate from one sample, sequenced in a study of blood T cell repertoires in COVID-19. Using immunoSEQ multiplex PCR, the repertoire was profiled, and TCRdb retains in-frame clones only, with some absent. Among around 280,000 clones listed, roughly 90% were seen once. Sequencing was carried out using PBMCs or T cells enriched from blood (not recorded which). The origin of the receptors is a woman between 18 and 29 years old with acute COVID-19.

The chain is built from TRBV5-1 and TRBJ2-3; 9 bases are a match to TRBD2. The CDR3 covers 16 residues. Per the germline V gene, CDR1 is SGHRS and CDR2 is YFSETQ. The ends lost 10 bases at V and 0 bases at J; junction bases unmatched: 12. CDR3 DNA: TGCGCCTCCGGACTAGCGCAACCTCCTAGCACAGATACGCAGTATTTT. Protein: CASGLAQPPSTDTQYF. Variable domain in full (rest from reference TRBV5-1 and TRBJ2-3): KAGVTQTPRYLIKTRGQQVTLSCSPISGHRSVSWYQQTPGQGLQFLFEYFSETQRNKGNFPGRFSGRQFSNSRSEMNVSTLELGDSALYLCASGLAQPPSTDTQYFGPGTRLTVL.

This sequence joins TRBV7-8 and TRBJ2-5; the D gene is possibly TRBD2 (6 bases). Trimming shortened V by 2 bases and J by 5 bases, and 21 bases separated the two germline ends. The CDR3 contains 17 residues. CDR1 is SGHVS, CDR2 FQNEAQ, per germline. In nucleotides, the CDR3 is TGTGCCAGCAGCTTATGGGTAAACTTACGGGAGTCGGAGACCCAGTACTTC. Translating gives CASSLWVNLRESETQYF.

The V gene is TRBV10-1, the J gene TRBJ2-2; perhaps TRBD1 as D (6 bases). The CDR3 runs to 15 residues. Trimming cost V 3 bases and J 6 bases, with 14 bases left between them. Looked up from germline, CDR1 is WNHNN and CDR2 is SYGVQD (reference sequence). CDR3 loop: CASSEAGARAGELFF. The CDR3 nucleotides are TGCGCCAGCAGTGAAGCAGGGGCTCGAGCCGGGGAGCTGTTTTTT.

V is TRBV27 and J is TRBJ1-4; 7 bases are a match to TRBD1. Germline V gives CDR1 MNHEY, CDR2 SMNVEV (reference sequence). The CDR3 spans 14 residues. The V segment lost 4 bases and the J segment 3 bases; nucleotides outside the gene matches: 2. The CDR3 region has the DNA TGTGCCAGCAGTTACCAGGGGGCTAATGAAAAACTGTTTTTT. It yields the protein CASSYQGANEKLFF.

The chain links TRBV18 to TRBJ2-7; D ambiguous. The CDR3 is 14 residues long. Germline V CDR1 and CDR2: KGHSH, LQKENI. V lost 3 bases, J lost 3 bases, and 12 bases lay in between. CDR3 amino acids: CASSPGSRNYEQYF. DNA for the CDR3: TGTGCCAGCTCACCCGGTTCTAGGAACTACGAGCAGTACTTC.

This sequence joins TRBV28 and TRBJ2-7; TRBD1 aligns across 9 bases. Germline loops: CDR1 MDHEN, CDR2 SYDVKM. This CDR3 is 16 amino acids long. The V and J ends lost 5 bases and 5 bases, in that order; junction bases with no gene match: 13. CDR3 sequence (DNA): TGTGCCAGCAGTGTCCAGACAGGGGGTGGTGAGGACGAGCAGTACTTC. Translated, it gives CASSVQTGGGEDEQYF.

CDR3 DNA: TGTGCCAGCAGTACCTGGGACAGGGGTTCACCCCTCCACTTT. Its protein product is CASSTWDRGSPLHF. The chain uses TRBV27 and TRBJ1-6; 10 nucleotides agree with TRBD1. V was pared by 5 bases and J by 9 bases, with 4 bases of the junction left unmatched. CDR3 size: 14 residues. Germline V lookup: CDR1 MNHEY, CDR2 SMNVEV (reference sequence).

J is TRBJ1-1 and V is TRBV6-6; possible D gene TRBD1, 6 bases. The CDR3 totals 16 residues. The V end was cut by 5 bases, the J end by 0 bases, with 16 bases between. From germline, CDR1 is MNHNY and CDR2 SVGAGI (reference sequence). CDR3: CASSTGGAGVNTEAFF. The DNA for the CDR3 is TGTGCCAGCAGTACGGGGGGGGCAGGGGTGAACACTGAAGCTTTCTTT.

This chain uses TRBV27 with TRBJ1-2; the D gene is possibly TRBD1 (5 bases). Per the germline V gene, CDR1 is MNHEY and CDR2 is SMNVEV (reference sequence). V lost 5 bases to trimming and J lost 7 bases, with 32 bases between them. This CDR3 has 19 amino acids. CDR3 sequence (DNA): TGTGCCAGCAGTCGGAGGGGACGCCTGGGGATCGAGGATAGGGGTGGCTACACCTTC. It specifies CASSRRGRLGIEDRGGYTF.

The chain couples TRBV19 to TRBJ2-1; D possibly corresponds to TRBD1 (6 bases). Between the trimmed V and J ends, which lost 5 bases and 10 bases, there was a span of 15 bases. Germline values: CDR1 LNHDA, CDR2 SQIVND (reference sequence). The CDR3 runs to 13 residues. The CDR3 DNA sequence: TGTGCCAGTAGTCGCCGGGACATCCGGGAGCAGTTCTTC. This sequence encodes CASSRRDIREQFF.

Details on this clone: Different DNA sequences within this sample yield the same CDR3. The chain joins TRBV27 to TRBJ2-2; TRBD1 matches at 9 bases. Germline CDR1 and CDR2: MNHEY and SMNVEV (reference sequence). The junction had 1 base not matched to a gene; V was cut back by 4 bases and J by 1 base. The CDR3 is 15 amino acids. The CDR3 DNA is TGTGCCAGCAGTTCGGGACAGGGGAACACCGGGGAGCTGTTTTTT. Its protein product is CASSSGQGNTGELFF.

The chain joins TRBV19 to TRBJ1-4; no firm D call. The CDR3 runs 14 residues. The germline gives CDR1 LNHDA, CDR2 SQIVND (reference sequence). Trimming cost V 3 bases and J 4 bases, with 9 bases left between them. The CDR3: CASSIQQDNEKLFF. The CDR3 DNA follows: TGTGCCAGTAGTATCCAGCAGGATAATGAAAAACTGTTTTTT. Combining the CDR3 with reference TRBV19 and TRBJ1-4 gives the whole variable domain DGGITQSPKYLFRKEGQNVTLSCEQNLNHDAMYWYRQDPGQGLRLIYYSQIVNDFQKGDIAEGYSVSREKKESFPLTVTSAQKNPTAFYLCASSIQQDNEKLFFGSGTQLSVL.

The V call is TRBV9, the J call TRBJ2-5, with D possibly being TRBD2 (5 bases). V shed 4 bases and J shed 2 bases, with 9 bases lying between them. The germline gives CDR1 SGDLS, CDR2 YYNGEE. The CDR3 sequence is 13 residues long. CDR3 sequence: CASSQGGQETQYF. The CDR3 DNA follows: TGTGCCAGCAGCCAAGGCGGGCAAGAGACCCAGTACTTC.

This clone was found a few times. The J gene is TRBJ2-1, the V gene TRBV6-1; 10 bases fit TRBD1. CDR1 is MNHNS, CDR2 SASEGT, per germline. J was trimmed by 7 bases and V by 3 bases; bases with no gene match: 9. The CDR3 runs to 16 residues. CDR3 DNA: TGTGCCAGCAGTGACTTGGGACAGGGGTTTGAAAATGAGCAGTTCTTC. It translates to CASSDLGQGFENEQFF.

This clone was picked up one time. The V and J genes are TRBV19 and TRBJ2-7; 10 bases fit TRBD1. Germline CDR1 LNHDA, CDR2 SQIVND (reference sequence). The CDR3 is 15 residues long. After removal of 3 bases from V and 3 bases from J, the junction contained 5 bases not matched to a gene. CDR3: CASSIGTGDYYEQYF. The CDR3 region has the DNA TGTGCCAGTAGTATTGGGACAGGGGACTACTACGAGCAGTACTTC.

The CDR3 nucleotides are TGCAGCTCTGGAGCGGACCAAGAGACCCAGTACTTC. Translated, it gives CSSGADQETQYF. The chain links TRBV5-1 to TRBJ2-5; weak D call: TRBD2 (5 bases). The CDR3 spans 12 residues. Germline V CDR1 and CDR2: SGHRS, YFSETQ.

The chain uses TRBV7-9 and TRBJ1-1; D is unresolved. With 0 bases removed from V and 2 bases from J, the gap between germline ends came to 10 bases. This CDR3 region has 15 residues. Germline V gene lookup returns CDR1 SEHNR and CDR2 FQNEAQ (reference sequence). DNA of the CDR3: TGTGCCAGCAGCTTAGCGGACGGGAAAAACACTGAAGCTTTCTTT. This encodes CASSLADGKNTEAFF.

The V and J genes are TRBV30 and TRBJ1-2; 7 bases agree with TRBD1. Per the germline V gene, CDR1 is GTSNPN and CDR2 is SVGIG (reference sequence). The trim removed 5 bases at V and 5 bases at J, leaving 11 bases unmatched. The CDR3 contains 14 residues. The CDR3 DNA is TGTGCCTGGGAATCCACGGACAGGTTATATGGCTACACCTTC. As protein: CAWESTDRLYGYTF.

This rearrangement joins TRBV6-5 to TRBJ2-7; unclear D gene. Per the germline V gene, CDR1 is MNHEY and CDR2 is SVGAGI. The V gene lost 6 bases and the J gene lost 12 bases, with 18 bases spanning the gap. The CDR3 has 12 amino acids. CDR3 protein: CASRTLVGEVYF. The CDR3 coding sequence is TGTGCCAGCAGGACCCTAGTGGGTGAGGTGTACTTC.

The chain combines TRBV18 with TRBJ2-1; 8 nucleotides line up with TRBD2. The V gene's germline CDR1 is KGHSH and CDR2 LQKENI. CDR3 length: 17 residues. J lost 2 bases, V lost 3 bases, and 9 bases had no gene match. CDR3 DNA sequence: TGTGCCAGCTCACCTCTACCTAGGACTAGCCCCTACAATGAGCAGTTCTTC. Its protein is CASSPLPRTSPYNEQFF.

The chain has TRBV24-1 and TRBJ2-7; TRBD1 aligns across 9 bases. This CDR3 spans 23 amino acids. Germline-derived CDR1 and CDR2 are KGHDR and SFDVKD. V was pared by 4 bases and J by 2 bases, with 29 bases of the junction left unmatched. CDR3 in amino acids: CATSDPRRFSRDRESSCTYEQYF. CDR3 in DNA: TGTGCCACCAGTGACCCACGCAGATTCAGTCGGGACAGGGAATCCTCCTGCACCTACGAGCAGTACTTC.

The chain joins TRBV19 to TRBJ1-5; D is ambiguous. V shed 0 bases and J shed 5 bases, with 8 bases lying between them. The germline V gene encodes CDR1 LNHDA and CDR2 SQIVND (reference sequence). The CDR3 is 14 residues long. The CDR3 region has the DNA TGTGCCAGTAGTATAGATCTGGAGTATCAGCCCCAGCATTTT. It yields the protein CASSIDLEYQPQHF. Drawing the rest from reference TRBV19 and TRBJ1-5, the complete variable domain is DGGITQSPKYLFRKEGQNVTLSCEQNLNHDAMYWYRQDPGQGLRLIYYSQIVNDFQKGDIAEGYSVSREKKESFPLTVTSAQKNPTAFYLCASSIDLEYQPQHFGDGTRLSIL.